This entry lists 22 T cell receptor beta chains sequenced from one sample in a study of shared T cell receptors in the human thymus. Clones were sequenced by immunoSEQ multiplex PCR, and TCRdb holds only the in-frame ones, with some missing. The profile shows about 540,000 clones, more than 75% of them singletons. This same sample was also taken into another study, of human thymus T cells.

Sequenced input: thymocytes. These receptors all stem from a boy younger than two with a congenital heart defect.

This clone was detected a few times. This CDR3 reads CASNRDLGANVLTF. The CDR3 nucleotides read TGTGCCAGCAACAGGGACCTTGGGGCCAACGTCCTGACTTTC. This chain uses TRBV7-9 with TRBJ2-6, with a possible D match to TRBD1 (6 bases). This CDR3 has 14 residues. Trimming shortened V by 7 bases and J by 3 bases, and 10 bases separated the two germline ends. Germline-derived CDR1 and CDR2 are SEHNR and FQNEAQ (reference sequence).

CDR3 in DNA: TGTGCCAGTAGCCCCCGGGACAGGGACTACAATGAGCAGTTCTTC. Protein product: CASSPRDRDYNEQFF. The chain joins TRBV19 to TRBJ2-1; 9 bases agree with TRBD1. This CDR3 contains 15 residues. CDR1 and CDR2 (germline): LNHDA, SQIVND (reference sequence). V gave up 6 bases and J gave up 3 bases; unmatched junction bases: 6.

The gene calls are TRBV19 and TRBJ2-1, with 11 bases lining up with TRBD2. Germline CDR1 and CDR2: LNHDA and SQIVND (reference sequence). V shed 3 bases and J 4 bases; nucleotides not matched to a gene: 17. The CDR3 length is 20 residues. The CDR3 coding sequence is TGTGCCAGTAGTATCTCCCGCCCACTAGCGGGAGTTGAAATGTACAATGAGCAGTTCTTC. It yields the protein CASSISRPLAGVEMYNEQFF.

The chain combines TRBV18 with TRBJ1-5; 9 nucleotides line up with TRBD1. The ends lost 5 bases at V and 5 bases at J; junction bases unmatched: 10. The CDR3 is 16 amino acids. Germline values: CDR1 KGHSH, CDR2 LQKENI. CDR3 in amino acids: CASSNLRDRDHQPQHF. As DNA, the CDR3 is TGTGCCAGCTCAAATCTCCGGGACAGGGATCATCAGCCCCAGCATTTT.

There are a few counts of this clone. The chain is built from TRBV14 and TRBJ2-4; 14 nucleotides agree with TRBD2. CDR1 SGHDN and CDR2 FVKESK come from the germline V gene. The CDR3 loop spans 22 amino acids. Losses at the gene ends were 5 bases for V and 0 bases for J; bases not matched to a gene: 18. CDR3: CASSDGSSGLAGGNLAKNIQYF. The CDR3 region has the DNA TGTGCCAGCAGCGATGGCAGTTCAGGACTAGCGGGAGGCAATCTAGCCAAAAACATTCAGTACTTC.

There are a few counts of this clone. The chain uses TRBV6-1 and TRBJ1-1, with 8 nucleotides matching TRBD1. Per the germline V gene, CDR1 is MNHNS and CDR2 is SASEGT. V trimming: 6 bases; J trimming: 7 bases; junction bases outside the gene matches: 10. The CDR3 has 14 residues. The CDR3: CASRVDRAASEAFF. CDR3 DNA sequence: TGTGCCAGCAGGGTGGACAGGGCTGCGAGTGAAGCTTTCTTT.

In DNA form, the CDR3 reads TGTGCCAGCAGCTTACATCCCAAAAACATTCAGTACTTC. Its translation: CASSLHPKNIQYF. J is TRBJ2-4 and V is TRBV7-9; D is uncertain. This CDR3 has 13 amino acids. The germline CDR1 and CDR2 sequences are SEHNR and FQNEAQ (reference sequence). Trimming cost V 2 bases and J 2 bases, with 4 bases left between them.

The genes are TRBV4-1 and TRBJ2-5, with 7 bases fitting TRBD1. The J call may be wrong; the DNA end is better matched by TRBJ2-7. This CDR3 contains 16 residues. CDR1 and CDR2 from the germline V gene are MGHRA and YSYEKL. CDR3 nucleotides: TGCGCCAGCAGCCAGGCCCGGACAGGTCCGAGGTACGAGCAGTACTTC. It specifies CASSQARTGPRYEQYF.

In regard to this clone: The same CDR3 can be traced to other DNA sequences in this sample. CDR3 bases: TGTGCCAGCAGCCCGCCGCCGGGGGGGGGCTTAGGAAACACCATATATTTT. Translated: CASSPPPGGGLGNTIYF. The chain joins TRBV13 to TRBJ1-3, with D perhaps TRBD1 (6 bases). Germline-derived CDR1 and CDR2 are PRHDT and FYEKMQ (reference sequence). The CDR3 runs 17 residues. Trimming shortened V by 5 bases and J by 4 bases, and 21 bases separated the two germline ends.

The rearrangement joins TRBV4-2 to TRBJ1-2; D is possibly TRBD1 (5 bases). The germline V and J ends were trimmed by 1 base and 7 bases, with 13 bases remaining between them. The CDR3 runs to 14 residues. Germline V gives CDR1 LGHNA, CDR2 YNFKEQ. The CDR3 DNA reads as TGTGCCAGCAGCCAAGCACGGGGGATGGGTGGCTACACCTTC. It is translated as CASSQARGMGGYTF.

The chain has TRBV4-1 and TRBJ1-5; a weak D match, TRBD1 (5 bases). Germline CDR1 reads MGHRA; CDR2 reads YSYEKL. The germline V and J ends were trimmed by 4 bases and 5 bases, with 12 bases remaining between them. The CDR3 is made up of 14 amino acids. This chain's CDR3 is CASSPHGGDQPQHF. In nucleotides, the CDR3 is TGCGCCAGCAGCCCTCATGGGGGGGATCAGCCCCAGCATTTT.

This sequence joins TRBV5-4 and TRBJ2-4, with 12 bases fitting TRBD2. The V and J ends lost 3 bases and 3 bases, in that order; junction bases with no gene match: 10. Germline loops: CDR1 SGHNT, CDR2 YYREEE (reference sequence). There are 18 residues in the CDR3. CDR3 sequence (DNA): TGTGCCAGCAGCTGTGGACTAGCGGGGCGGGGGAGCAAAAACATTCAGTACTTC. Protein: CASSCGLAGRGSKNIQYF. The full variable domain, rest sourced from reference TRBV5-4 and TRBJ2-4, is ETGVTQSPTHLIKTRGQQVTLRCSSQSGHNTVSWYQQALGQGPQFIFQYYREEENGRGNFPPRFSGLQFPNYSSELNVNALELDDSALYLCASSCGLAGRGSKNIQYFGAGTRLSVL.

The chain employs TRBV29-1 and TRBJ2-1; a weak D match, TRBD2 (6 bases). CDR1 is SQVTM and CDR2 is ANQGSEA in the germline V gene. The CDR3 is made up of 14 amino acids. The ends were cut back, 2 bases at V and 5 bases at J, with 13 bases in the middle. CDR3: CSVERAGRHNEQFF. Written as DNA, the CDR3 is TGCAGCGTTGAACGGGCGGGGAGACACAATGAGCAGTTCTTC.

V gene TRBV28 combines with J gene TRBJ2-7, with 10 positions matching TRBD2. Unmatched junction bases numbered 5, after V lost 3 bases and J lost 3 bases. Per the germline V gene, CDR1 is MDHEN and CDR2 is SYDVKM. The CDR3 has 15 residues. The CDR3: CASSLGLAGVYEQYF. The CDR3 DNA reads TGTGCCAGCAGTTTGGGGCTAGCGGGGGTCTACGAGCAGTACTTC.

The chain carries TRBV4-3 and TRBJ2-1, with TRBD2 matching 8 bases. The CDR3 runs to 20 residues. After removal of 0 bases from V and 7 bases from J, the junction contained 20 bases not matched to a gene. Germline-derived CDR1 and CDR2 are LGHNA and YSLEER. DNA for the CDR3: TGCGCCAGCAGCCAAGATCTGACGGGAGGGCGGCTCCGTAAGATAAATGAGCAGTTCTTC. This gives the protein CASSQDLTGGRLRKINEQFF.

The chain recombines TRBV5-5 with TRBJ1-5, with no clear D. Per germline, CDR1 SGHKS and CDR2 YYEKEE (reference sequence). Trimming left V 4 bases short and J 2 bases short, with 19 bases between. This CDR3 comprises 17 residues. CDR3 region: CASSQFPTEFGNQPQHF. CDR3 DNA sequence: TGTGCCAGCAGCCAATTCCCTACAGAGTTTGGCAATCAGCCCCAGCATTTT.

The chain uses TRBV5-5 and TRBJ2-3; 7 nucleotides line up with TRBD2. After removal of 1 base from V and 0 bases from J, the junction contained 5 bases not matched to a gene. Germline assignment: CDR1 SGHKS and CDR2 YYEKEE (reference sequence). The CDR3 contains 16 residues. The CDR3 loop reads CASSLLGEGSTDTQYF. For the CDR3, the DNA is TGTGCCAGCAGCTTGTTGGGGGAGGGAAGCACAGATACGCAGTATTTT.

This clone was detected a few times. J is TRBJ2-7 and V is TRBV28, with TRBD1 matching over 7 bases. This CDR3 spans 17 amino acids. The germline CDR1 and CDR2 sequences are MDHEN and SYDVKM. The junction had 11 bases not matched to a gene; V was cut back by 1 base and J by 2 bases. The CDR3 is CASSLYSGTVITYEQYF. The CDR3 DNA sequence: TGTGCCAGCAGTTTATACTCCGGGACAGTCATCACCTACGAGCAGTACTTC. Based on the CDR3 plus reference TRBV28 and TRBJ2-7, the full variable domain is DVKVTQSSRYLVKRTGEKVFLECVQDMDHENMFWYRQDPGLGLRLIYFSYDVKMKEKGDIPEGYSVSREKKERFSLILESASTNQTSMYLCASSLYSGTVITYEQYFGPGTRLTVT.

This clone was recorded a few times. The chain links TRBV28 to TRBJ2-7, with D perhaps matching TRBD2 (5 bases). The CDR3 has 15 amino acids. Germline V gives CDR1 MDHEN, CDR2 SYDVKM. Trimming shortened V by 3 bases and J by 1 base, and 13 bases separated the two germline ends. CDR3 protein: CASSFALGVSYEQYF. The CDR3 DNA reads TGTGCCAGCAGTTTTGCGTTGGGAGTTTCCTACGAGCAGTACTTC. Full variable domain (remainder filled in from reference TRBV28 and TRBJ2-7): DVKVTQSSRYLVKRTGEKVFLECVQDMDHENMFWYRQDPGLGLRLIYFSYDVKMKEKGDIPEGYSVSREKKERFSLILESASTNQTSMYLCASSFALGVSYEQYFGPGTRLTVT.

This clone was counted a single time. This chain connects TRBV27 to TRBJ2-2; 11 bases are a match to TRBD2. The CDR3 has 18 residues. Trimming took 2 bases from V and 7 from J; bases not matched to a gene: 12. The germline V gene has CDR1 MNHEY and CDR2 SMNVEV (reference sequence). The CDR3 sequence is CASSLTRLAGGPIGELFF. CDR3 coding DNA: TGTGCCAGCAGTTTAACACGCTTAGCGGGAGGGCCGATCGGGGAGCTGTTTTTT.

The chain joins TRBV19 to TRBJ2-7, with a tentative D call TRBD2 (5 bases). CDR1 and CDR2 (germline): LNHDA, SQIVND (reference sequence). Trimming left V 3 bases short and J 4 bases short, with 25 bases between. The CDR3 contains 18 residues. The CDR3 DNA reads TGTGCCAGTAGTATGGACGGGGTAAGGACCCCCACCAAGTACGAGCAGTACTTC. It specifies CASSMDGVRTPTKYEQYF.

In the case of this clone: The junction departs from the called germline gene at one end, perhaps through a read error. The rearrangement uses TRBV7-7 and TRBJ1-4; TRBD1 is a possible D gene (5 bases). CDR1 SSHAT and CDR2 FNYEAQ come from the germline V gene (reference sequence). This CDR3 comprises 15 residues. The CDR3 coding sequence is TGTGCTAGCAGCTTAGCGGGGGAGCGGGCTGAAAAACTGTTTTTT. Translating it yields CASSLAGERAEKLFF.